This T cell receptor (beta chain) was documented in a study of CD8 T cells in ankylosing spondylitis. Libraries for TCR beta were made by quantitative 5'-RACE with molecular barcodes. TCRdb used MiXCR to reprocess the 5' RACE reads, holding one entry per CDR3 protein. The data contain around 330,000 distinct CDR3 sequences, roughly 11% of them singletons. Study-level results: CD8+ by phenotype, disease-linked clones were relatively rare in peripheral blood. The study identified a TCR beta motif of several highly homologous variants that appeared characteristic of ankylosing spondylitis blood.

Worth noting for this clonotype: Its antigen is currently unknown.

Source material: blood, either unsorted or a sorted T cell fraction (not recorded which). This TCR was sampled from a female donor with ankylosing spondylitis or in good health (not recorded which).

The chain's CDR3 is CASSLDRGRFYDEAFF. The CDR3 DNA is TGCGCCAGCAGCTTGGACAGGGGGCGCTTCTATGATGAAGCTTTCTTT. V usage is TRBV5-1 and J usage is TRBJ1-1, with 9 positions matching TRBD1. From germline, CDR1 is SGHRS and CDR2 YFSETQ. This CDR3 region has 16 residues. V dropped 0 bases and J dropped 7; count of bases not matched to a gene: 10.